This T cell receptor beta chain was captured in a study of T-cell memory formation after mild COVID-19. About the research overall: The TCR clusters were mostly specific to one donor.

This clonotype came up a few times. Its antigen is undetermined. V was clipped by 3 bases and J by 0 bases; unmatched bases: 9. The CDR3 sequence is 17 residues long. Germline CDR1 and CDR2: SQVTM and ANQGSEA. The 5'RACE method, run with constant-segment primers, produced TCR alpha and TCR beta cDNA libraries (carrying sample barcodes and UMIs). Each CDR3 protein is one row after TCRdb ran MiXCR on the 5' RACE reads. The sample holds 300,000 to 350,000 distinct CDR3 sequences; more than 13% are singletons and the top ten take around 20%. General study points: CD4+ bias marked clones expanding day 15 to 37, unlike balanced contracting clones. Shrinking CD4+ clones resided mostly in CM and EM, and CD8+ ones in EMRA.

The source is a man aged 18 to 30 who had mild COVID-19 (a few samples of this study predate the infection). Cell type and time point are not known. This rearrangement joins TRBV29-1 to TRBJ2-4; 9 bases map to TRBD1. The sequencing sample was made of PBMCs or a T cell subset sorted from them (not recorded which). Here the CDR3 reads CSVEATGGNLAKNIQYF. CDR3 sequence (DNA): TGCAGCGTTGAGGCGACAGGGGGGAACCTAGCCAAAAACATTCAGTACTTC.